The source of this T cell receptor beta chain is a study of cytomegalovirus exposure and HLA in healthy donors (dated by TCRdb to 2016 to 2017). Some background on the complete study: An earlier analysis of around 600 of the donors reported roughly 300 Gb of sequence data and some 120 million unique TCR beta sequences from 150 million to 200 million T cells. A later analysis re-analyzed previously published TCR beta repertoires from 500 to 700 donors and added high-resolution HLA genotyping to study TCR occurrence patterns. The later analysis used no new phenotypic data to find candidate immune exposures, relying instead on TCR beta sequences and their occurrence across donors. Across some 400 genotyped donors of the cohort, an average of roughly 250,000 unique TCR beta nucleotide sequences per donor were sequenced, and around 19% of those sequences were non-productive. The study used immunosequencing to profile the T cell repertoires of approximately 650 subjects and linked those repertoires to cytomegalovirus serostatus. Typing coverage differed by locus: A, B, C, DRB1 and DQB1 were typed in roughly 620-630 donors, DQA1 in about 500, DPA1 in 600 to 610, and DPB1 in 472. A later genetic analysis used genome-wide SNP genotypes for about 65% of the 666 donors, treating that subset as a discovery cohort. The study aimed to test whether cataloging public T cell receptors could reveal signatures of past pathogen exposure. In an earlier analysis of 500 to 650 of the donors, high-throughput TCR beta sequencing was used to judge whether each TCR beta V gene segment behaved as functional or pseudogenic. Donor age, sex, ethnicity and CMV serostatus were collected together with the repertoire data. To predict cytomegalovirus infection status, the study combined high-throughput TCR immunosequencing, statistical association of individual TCRs with disease status, and machine learning. Besides the first cohort of roughly 640 subjects, a separate validation cohort made up of 120 different subjects was used. Four to six DR-DQ haplotypes were handled as single units for association and clustering, since linkage in the cohort was strong. Approximately 300 gigabases of sequencing data and approximately 85 million unique TCR sequences were included in an early release covering around 600 HLA-typed donors. Of the approximately 400 genotyped donors, approximately 82% fell in the genetic ancestry cluster associated with self-reported Caucasian donors. Every discovery cohort repertoire had been produced on one sequencing platform. HLA typing included class I and class II loci at four-digit resolution.

Findings and caveats that apply to the study as a whole: Compared with the 666-donor mean, donors in an Asian-associated ancestry cluster had fewer N-insertions in productive TCRs, according to a later genetic analysis. The authors suggested that the approach could potentially be extended to other disease states and immunological phenotypes. A cluster of highly shared sequence variants was judged likely to represent a technical artifact of the sequencing pipeline. Because counts were too low, about 18 rarely observed V segments, including chromosome 9 orphons, were left out of the earlier analysis of several hundred of the donors. Sequencing depth was assumed to be roughly uniform across donors in the presence/absence analyses, though that assumption may not hold. A later analysis found that most CMV-associated TCR beta chains appeared HLA-restricted, with HLA associations seemingly driven largely by CMV exposure. Most TCR sequences were seen in very few donors, while some public TCRs were found in many individuals. Because HLA typing was unavailable for some donors at each locus, only the typed subset was used in association tests. A later analysis associated 16,951 TCR beta sequences with specific HLA alleles at a false discovery rate of 0.05. In the study, roughly 160 TCR beta chains were listed as associated with cytomegalovirus. In an earlier analysis of some 540 of the donors, most TCR beta V segments appeared in productive rearrangements about 90% or about 30% of the time, broadly matching IMGT annotations. Several of the top co-occurrence clusters appeared to be linked to parvovirus B19, influenza, CMV and Epstein-Barr virus, according to a later analysis. When HLA alleles, especially DR and DQ, strongly co-occurred, attributing TCR associations to individual alleles was difficult. This cohort had only TCR beta chains sequenced, and the lack of alpha or paired-chain data limited which features could be detected. A later analysis found that HLA-associated TCR beta chains were more clonally expanded and had lower generation probabilities than equally common non-associated chains. A later genetic analysis associated a missense DCLRE1C variant with V-gene and J-gene trimming of TCR beta chains, and an independent cohort replicated the association. Immune exposure information for the cohort was limited to CMV serostatus. Linkage disequilibrium might explain the correlated functional status among segregating V segments, but an unknown experimental factor could not be ruled out. Cytomegalovirus status was reported to be diagnosed by the classifier with high specificity and sensitivity in both the original and validation cohorts. A few of the identified cytomegalovirus-associated TCR beta chains were confirmed in vitro to be specific for cytomegalovirus antigens. In a later analysis, TCR association rates were found to vary across HLA loci, with the most associated TCRs seen for DRB1 alleles and the fewest for HLA-C alleles. Because the 87-base-pair reads could not distinguish some IMGT-functional V segments, including TRBV6-2 and TRBV6-3, those segments were excluded. A further reported finding was that TCR beta sequences accurately predicted the HLA-A and HLA-B alleles for most subjects in the first cohort.

The germline V gene provides CDR1 LGHNA and CDR2 YNFKEQ. Trimming takes 11 bases off V and 7 bases off J; junction bases not matched to a gene: 12. From the cysteine up to the phenylalanine, the CDR3 has a length of 14 residues. Here the CDR3 DNA is all that survives: 42 bases in frame from base 1. The library came from the immunoSEQ multiplex PCR assay. A mixture of 60 forward primers for TCR Vbeta segments and 13 reverse primers for TCR Jbeta segments was used in the multiplex PCR. Amplification of the CDR3 region of rearranged TCR beta genes was performed with a multiplex PCR assay on genomic DNA. The Illumina HiSeq System was used to sequence the amplified TCR beta libraries as 87-base-pair reads. As for how the authors treated the data: In a later analysis, around 80 million unique TCR beta chains were counted across the 500 to 700 repertoires, and approximately 11 million of these chains were shared by at least two donors. Raw reads were error-corrected and collapsed into unique sequences by a nearest-neighbor algorithm in which closely related sequences were merged to remove PCR and sequencing errors. Alignment of CDR3 sequences to IMGT reference sequences was used to assign V, D and J gene segments. For a sequence to be retained, at least a six-nucleotide match to both a V gene segment and a J gene segment was required. A rearrangement was called productive if the CDR3 had no stop codons and remained in frame with V and J, and every other rearrangement was called non-productive. CDR3 was defined by IMGT convention, running from the second conserved V-encoded cysteine to the conserved J-encoded phenylalanine. The earlier analysis of 500 to 750 of the donors excluded any sequence lacking an unambiguous match to a single V gene segment. In an earlier analysis of 500 to 750 of the donors, V segments were called functional above 56.7% productive rearrangements and were called segregating when the between-donor standard deviation exceeded 5%. A statistical classification framework was built for diagnosing cytomegalovirus status from the catalog of TCR beta chain sequences. In a later analysis, V and J genes were assigned by comparing TCR nucleotide sequences against IMGT/GENE-DB human TR gene sequences. The TCRdist pipeline was used in a later analysis to assign CDR3 sequences and most-parsimonious VDJ recombination scenarios. In a later analysis, each TCR beta chain was defined by its CDR3 amino acid sequence together with its V-gene family, and reads lacking a unique V-gene family were excluded. As a way to deal with suspected cross-contamination and a sequencing artifact, a later analysis dropped under 600 nucleotide sequences that were highly shared and had low generation probability. A later analysis calculated a clonal expansion index for each public chain from normalized within-repertoire ranks of inferred template counts. In a later analysis, generation probabilities were computed with a VDJ recombination model fitted to out-of-frame rearrangements, and the resulting probabilities were checked against IGoR. In a later analysis, TCR-TCR, TCR-HLA and TCR-CMV co-occurrence was scored with hypergeometric tests, and a repertoire-size bias correction was applied to TCR pairs. A later analysis estimated false discovery rates by permuting HLA or CMV assignments 20 times. In a later analysis, co-occurring TCRs were grouped with DBSCAN, and TCRdist sequence similarity was added when clustering was performed within HLA-allele-positive subsets. Repertoires with fewer than 30,000 or more than 120,000 public chains were left out of co-occurrence clustering, as were about five repertoires with anomalous nucleotide sharing. TCRdb's version of the immuneACCESS table is confined to in-frame rearrangements and falls short of the full clone set. An unresolved V gene accounts for under half of the shortfall where checked; the remainder is of unknown origin. D and trimming were read from the DNA, whereas the V and J calls and clone size are those reported in that table. The sample data list 130,000 to 150,000 clones, and about four fifths of these were observed just once. The top ten hold about 2.2% of the sample.

Details on this clone: Its antigen has not been determined. Per-base quality was not reported, and no clone a single base away is much larger than it.

In total, 600 or so healthy bone marrow donors made up the cohort. Cohort members were all nominally healthy when sampled, although unrecorded immune exposures were likely present. The donor tested CMV seronegative, placing the donor among the roughly 340 seronegative members of the cohort. Each donor provided a peripheral blood sample, and peripheral blood mononuclear cells were used for TCR beta sequencing. Genomic DNA was extracted from the blood cell samples with the Qiagen DNeasy Blood Extraction Kit. Sequenced input: PBMCs. The rearrangement joined TRBV4-2 to TRBJ2-2, with 8 bases matching TRBD2. The sequence came from a young man in good health and CMV-seronegative. The CDR3 region has the sequence CAATPGLEGGELFF. The DNA reads as follows: TGTGCCGCCACCCCGGGACTAGAAGGCGGGGAGCTGTTTTTT.